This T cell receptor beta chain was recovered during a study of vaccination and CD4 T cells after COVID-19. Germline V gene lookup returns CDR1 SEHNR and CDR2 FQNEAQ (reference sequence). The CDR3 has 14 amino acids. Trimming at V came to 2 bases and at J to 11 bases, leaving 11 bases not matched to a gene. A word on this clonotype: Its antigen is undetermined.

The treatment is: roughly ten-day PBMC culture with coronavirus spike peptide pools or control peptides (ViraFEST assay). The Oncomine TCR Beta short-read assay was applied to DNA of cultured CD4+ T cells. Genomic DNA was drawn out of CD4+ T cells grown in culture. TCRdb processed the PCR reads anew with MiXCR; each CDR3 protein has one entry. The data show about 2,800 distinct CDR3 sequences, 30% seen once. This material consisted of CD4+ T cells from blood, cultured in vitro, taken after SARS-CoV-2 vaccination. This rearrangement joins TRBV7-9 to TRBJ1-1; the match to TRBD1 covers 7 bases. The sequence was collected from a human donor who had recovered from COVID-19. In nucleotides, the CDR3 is TGTGCCAGCAGCTTACAACAGGGGCTGAGTAGGGCTTTCTTT. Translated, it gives CASSLQQGLSRAFF.